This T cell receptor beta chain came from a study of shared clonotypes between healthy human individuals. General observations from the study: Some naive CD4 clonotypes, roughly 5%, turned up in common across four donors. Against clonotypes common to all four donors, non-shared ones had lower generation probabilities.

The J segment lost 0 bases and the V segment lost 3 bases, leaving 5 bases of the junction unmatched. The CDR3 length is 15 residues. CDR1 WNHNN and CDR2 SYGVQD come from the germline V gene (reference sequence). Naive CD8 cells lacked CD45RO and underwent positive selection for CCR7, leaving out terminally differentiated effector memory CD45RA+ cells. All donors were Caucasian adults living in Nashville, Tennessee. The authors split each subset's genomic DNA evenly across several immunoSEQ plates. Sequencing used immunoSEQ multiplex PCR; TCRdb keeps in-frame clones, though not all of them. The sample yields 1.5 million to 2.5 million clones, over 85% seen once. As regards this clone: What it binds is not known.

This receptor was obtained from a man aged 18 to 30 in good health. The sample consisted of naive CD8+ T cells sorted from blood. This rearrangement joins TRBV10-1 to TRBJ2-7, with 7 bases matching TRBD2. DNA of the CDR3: TGCGCCAGCAGTGACACTAGCGAATCCTCCTACGAGCAGTACTTC. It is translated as CASSDTSESSYEQYF.